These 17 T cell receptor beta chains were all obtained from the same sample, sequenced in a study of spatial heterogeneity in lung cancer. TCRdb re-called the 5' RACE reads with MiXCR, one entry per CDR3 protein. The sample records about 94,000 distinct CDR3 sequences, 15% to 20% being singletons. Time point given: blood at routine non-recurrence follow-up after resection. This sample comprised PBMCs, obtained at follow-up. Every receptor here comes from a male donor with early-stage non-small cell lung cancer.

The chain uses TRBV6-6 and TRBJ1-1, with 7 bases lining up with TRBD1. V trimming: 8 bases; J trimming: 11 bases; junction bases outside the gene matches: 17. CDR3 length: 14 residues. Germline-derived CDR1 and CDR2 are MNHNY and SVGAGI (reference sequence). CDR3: CASVGGTVKLRAFF. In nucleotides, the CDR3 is TGTGCCAGCGTGGGGGGGACAGTAAAGTTACGGGCTTTCTTT.

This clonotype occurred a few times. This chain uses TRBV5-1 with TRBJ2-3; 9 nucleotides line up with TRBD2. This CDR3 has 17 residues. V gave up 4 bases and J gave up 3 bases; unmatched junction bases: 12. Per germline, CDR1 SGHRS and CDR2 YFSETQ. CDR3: CASSPRPGTSSTDTQYF. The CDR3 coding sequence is TGCGCCAGCAGCCCTAGGCCCGGGACTAGCTCTACAGATACGCAGTATTTT. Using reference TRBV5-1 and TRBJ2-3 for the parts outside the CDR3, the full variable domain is KAGVTQTPRYLIKTRGQQVTLSCSPISGHRSVSWYQQTPGQGLQFLFEYFSETQRNKGNFPGRFSGRQFSNSRSEMNVSTLELGDSALYLCASSPRPGTSSTDTQYFGPGTRLTVL.

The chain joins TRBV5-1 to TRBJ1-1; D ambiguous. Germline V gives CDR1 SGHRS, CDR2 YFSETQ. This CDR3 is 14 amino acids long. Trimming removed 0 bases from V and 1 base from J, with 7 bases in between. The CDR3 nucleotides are TGCGCCAGCAGCTTGGCAGCGCCGAACACTGAAGCTTTCTTT. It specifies CASSLAAPNTEAFF. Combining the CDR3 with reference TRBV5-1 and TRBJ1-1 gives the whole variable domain KAGVTQTPRYLIKTRGQQVTLSCSPISGHRSVSWYQQTPGQGLQFLFEYFSETQRNKGNFPGRFSGRQFSNSRSEMNVSTLELGDSALYLCASSLAAPNTEAFFGQGTRLTVV.

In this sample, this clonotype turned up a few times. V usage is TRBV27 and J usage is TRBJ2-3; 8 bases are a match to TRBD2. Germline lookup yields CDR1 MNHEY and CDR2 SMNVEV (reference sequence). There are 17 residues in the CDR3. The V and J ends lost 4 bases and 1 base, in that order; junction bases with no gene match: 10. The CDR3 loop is CASSWAPSGGGTDTQYF. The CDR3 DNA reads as TGTGCCAGCAGTTGGGCGCCCAGCGGGGGTGGCACAGATACGCAGTATTTT.

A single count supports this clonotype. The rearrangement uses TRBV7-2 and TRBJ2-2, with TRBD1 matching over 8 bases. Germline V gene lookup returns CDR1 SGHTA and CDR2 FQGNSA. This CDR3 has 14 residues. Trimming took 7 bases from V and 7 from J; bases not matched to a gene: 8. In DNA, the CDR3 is TGTGCCAGCACCCAAGACAGGGGCTTCGGGGAGCTGTTTTTT. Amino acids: CASTQDRGFGELFF.

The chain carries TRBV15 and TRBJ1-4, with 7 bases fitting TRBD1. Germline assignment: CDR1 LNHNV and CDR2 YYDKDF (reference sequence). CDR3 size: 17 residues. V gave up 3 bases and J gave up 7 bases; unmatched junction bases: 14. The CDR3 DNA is TGTGCCACCAGCAGGAGTCGGCCGGGACAGAGCGGTGAAAAACTGTTTTTT. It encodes CATSRSRPGQSGEKLFF.

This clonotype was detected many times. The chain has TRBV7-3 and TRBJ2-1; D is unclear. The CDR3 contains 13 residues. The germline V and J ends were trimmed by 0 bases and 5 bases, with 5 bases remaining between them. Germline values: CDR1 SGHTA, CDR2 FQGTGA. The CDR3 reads CASSLTRNNEQFF. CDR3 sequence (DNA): TGTGCCAGCAGCTTAACTAGGAACAATGAGCAGTTCTTC.

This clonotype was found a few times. The CDR3 spells CASSPGADYGYTF. CDR3 coding DNA: TGTGCCAGCAGTCCGGGGGCCGACTATGGCTACACCTTC. The chain recombines TRBV6-5 with TRBJ1-2; possible D gene TRBD1, 6 bases. Germline CDR1 MNHEY, CDR2 SVGAGI. V was pared by 5 bases and J by 3 bases, with 10 bases between. The CDR3 loop spans 13 amino acids.

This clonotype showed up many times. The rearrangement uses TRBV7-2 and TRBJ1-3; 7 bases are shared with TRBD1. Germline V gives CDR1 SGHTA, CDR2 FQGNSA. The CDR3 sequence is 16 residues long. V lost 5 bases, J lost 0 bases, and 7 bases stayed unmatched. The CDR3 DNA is TGTGCCAGCAGCCGGGACAGCTCGAGCTCTGGAAACACCATATATTTT. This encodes CASSRDSSSSGNTIYF.

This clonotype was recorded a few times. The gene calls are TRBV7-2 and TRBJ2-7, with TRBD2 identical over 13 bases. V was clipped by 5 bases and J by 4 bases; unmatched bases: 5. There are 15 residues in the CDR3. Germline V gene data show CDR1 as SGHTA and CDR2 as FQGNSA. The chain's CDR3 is CASSTTTSGRYEQYF. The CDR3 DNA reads TGTGCCAGCAGCACCACGACTAGCGGGAGGTACGAGCAGTACTTC.

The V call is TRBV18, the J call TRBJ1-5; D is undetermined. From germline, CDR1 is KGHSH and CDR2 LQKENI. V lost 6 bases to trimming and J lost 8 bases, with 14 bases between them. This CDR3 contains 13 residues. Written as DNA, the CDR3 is TGTGCCAGCTCTGGAGGGTTAGAGAAGCCCCAGCATTTT. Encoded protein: CASSGGLEKPQHF.

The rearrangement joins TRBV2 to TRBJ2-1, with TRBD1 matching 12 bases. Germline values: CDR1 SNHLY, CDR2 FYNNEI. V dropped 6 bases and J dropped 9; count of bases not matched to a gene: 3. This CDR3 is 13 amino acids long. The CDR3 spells CASRGQGATEQFF. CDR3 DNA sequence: TGTGCCAGCAGGGGACAGGGGGCAACTGAGCAGTTCTTC.

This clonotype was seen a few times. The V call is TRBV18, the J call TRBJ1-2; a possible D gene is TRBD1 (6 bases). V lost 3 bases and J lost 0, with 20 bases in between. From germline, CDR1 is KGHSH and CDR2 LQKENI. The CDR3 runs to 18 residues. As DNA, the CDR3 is TGTGCCAGCTCACCCTTTACGGACAGCGAAAAAGCTAACTATGGCTACACCTTC. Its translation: CASSPFTDSEKANYGYTF.

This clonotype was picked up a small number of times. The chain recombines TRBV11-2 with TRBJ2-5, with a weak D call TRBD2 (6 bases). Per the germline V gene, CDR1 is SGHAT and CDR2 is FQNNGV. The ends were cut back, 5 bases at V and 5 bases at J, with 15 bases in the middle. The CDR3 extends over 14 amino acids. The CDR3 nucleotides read TGTGCCAGCAGCCTTGGACTATCTCAGGAGACCCAGTACTTC. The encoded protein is CASSLGLSQETQYF.

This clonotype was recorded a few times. The CDR3 region is CASKGNEKLFF. CDR3 DNA sequence: TGTGCCAGCAAGGGGAATGAAAAACTGTTTTTT. The V call is TRBV6-4, the J call TRBJ1-4; D might be TRBD1 (5 bases). The germline gives CDR1 MRHNA, CDR2 SNTAGT. V was trimmed by 7 bases and J by 5 bases, leaving 5 bases between them. This CDR3 has 11 residues.

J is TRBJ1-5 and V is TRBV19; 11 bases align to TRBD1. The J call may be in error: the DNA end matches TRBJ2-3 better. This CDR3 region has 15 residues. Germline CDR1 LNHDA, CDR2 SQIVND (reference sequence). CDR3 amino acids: CASRGTGGSNQPQYF. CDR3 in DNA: TGTGCCAGTAGGGGGACAGGGGGTAGCAATCAGCCCCAGTATTTT.

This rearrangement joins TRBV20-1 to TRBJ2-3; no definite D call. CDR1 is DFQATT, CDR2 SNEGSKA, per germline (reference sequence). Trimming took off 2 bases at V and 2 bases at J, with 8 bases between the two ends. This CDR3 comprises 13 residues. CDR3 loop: CSARSPLTDTQYF. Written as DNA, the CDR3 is TGCAGTGCTAGATCCCCCCTCACAGATACGCAGTATTTT.